This entry describes one T cell receptor beta chain. The record originates from a study of radiotherapy plus CTLA-4 blockade in lung cancer. The ends were cut back, 1 base at V and 4 bases at J, with 14 bases in the middle. CDR1 and CDR2 (germline): SGHRS, YFSETQ. CDR3 size: 15 residues. Assay: immunoSEQ multiplex PCR; the TCRdb copy retains only in-frame clones and omits some. The repertoire holds about 16,000 clones, with around 70% as singletons. This material consisted of peripheral blood, taken from a patient treated with radiotherapy plus ipilimumab. The J gene is TRBJ2-5, the V gene TRBV5-1; D perhaps matches TRBD2 (5 bases). The TCR originated in a human donor with non-small cell lung cancer whose response to radiotherapy plus ipilimumab could not be evaluated. The CDR3: CASSLTVSGLETQYF. The DNA for the CDR3 is TGCGCCAGCAGCTTGACCGTGAGCGGATTAGAGACCCAGTACTTC.